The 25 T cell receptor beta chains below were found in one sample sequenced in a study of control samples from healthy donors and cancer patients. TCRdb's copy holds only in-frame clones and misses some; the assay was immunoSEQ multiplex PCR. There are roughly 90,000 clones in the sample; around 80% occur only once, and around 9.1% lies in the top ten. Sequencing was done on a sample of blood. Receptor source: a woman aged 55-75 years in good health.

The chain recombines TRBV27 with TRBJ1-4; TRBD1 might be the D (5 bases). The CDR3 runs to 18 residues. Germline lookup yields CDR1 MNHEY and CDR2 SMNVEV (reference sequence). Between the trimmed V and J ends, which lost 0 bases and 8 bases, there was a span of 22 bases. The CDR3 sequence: CASSLSFPGHSTGEKLFF. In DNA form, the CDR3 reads TGTGCCAGCAGTTTATCGTTCCCAGGACATAGCACGGGGGAAAAACTGTTTTTT.

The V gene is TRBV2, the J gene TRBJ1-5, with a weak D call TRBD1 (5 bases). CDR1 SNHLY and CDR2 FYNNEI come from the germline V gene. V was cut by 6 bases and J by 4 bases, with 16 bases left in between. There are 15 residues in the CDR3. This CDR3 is CASRGGTASNQPQHF. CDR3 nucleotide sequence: TGTGCCAGCAGGGGCGGGACGGCCTCTAATCAGCCCCAGCATTTT.

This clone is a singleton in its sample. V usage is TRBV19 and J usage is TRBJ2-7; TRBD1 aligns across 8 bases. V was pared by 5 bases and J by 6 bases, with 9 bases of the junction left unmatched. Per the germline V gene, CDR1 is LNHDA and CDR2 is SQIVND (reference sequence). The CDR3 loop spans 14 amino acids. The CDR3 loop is CASSWGTGRSEQYF. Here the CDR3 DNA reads TGTGCCAGTAGTTGGGGGACAGGACGTTCCGAGCAGTACTTC. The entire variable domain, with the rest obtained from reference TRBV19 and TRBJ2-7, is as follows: DGGITQSPKYLFRKEGQNVTLSCEQNLNHDAMYWYRQDPGQGLRLIYYSQIVNDFQKGDIAEGYSVSREKKESFPLTVTSAQKNPTAFYLCASSWGTGRSEQYFGPGTRLTVT.

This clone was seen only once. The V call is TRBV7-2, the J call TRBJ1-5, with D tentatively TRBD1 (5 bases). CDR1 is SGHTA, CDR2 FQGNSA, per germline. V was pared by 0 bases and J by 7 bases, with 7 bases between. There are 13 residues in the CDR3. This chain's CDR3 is CASSLARDQPQHF. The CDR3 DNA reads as TGTGCCAGCAGCTTAGCGAGGGACCAGCCCCAGCATTTT.

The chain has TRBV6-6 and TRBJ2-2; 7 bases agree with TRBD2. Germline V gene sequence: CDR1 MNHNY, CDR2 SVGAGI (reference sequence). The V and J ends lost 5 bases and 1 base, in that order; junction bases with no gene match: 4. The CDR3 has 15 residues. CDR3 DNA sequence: TGTGCCAGCAGTACAGCGGGACTGAACACCGGGGAGCTGTTTTTT. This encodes CASSTAGLNTGELFF.

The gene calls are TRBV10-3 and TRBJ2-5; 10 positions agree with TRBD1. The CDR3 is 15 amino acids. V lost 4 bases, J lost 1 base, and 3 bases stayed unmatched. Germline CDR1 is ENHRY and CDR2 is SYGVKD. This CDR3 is CAISGGTGAQETQYF. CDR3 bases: TGTGCCATCAGTGGCGGGACAGGGGCCCAAGAGACCCAGTACTTC.

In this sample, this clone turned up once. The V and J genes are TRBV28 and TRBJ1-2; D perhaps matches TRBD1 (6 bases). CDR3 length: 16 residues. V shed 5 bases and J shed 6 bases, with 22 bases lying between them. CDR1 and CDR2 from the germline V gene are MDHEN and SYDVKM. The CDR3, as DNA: TGTGCCAGCAGTGCATCGGACAGCGAACGTCGAGATGGCTACACCTTC. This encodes CASSASDSERRDGYTF.

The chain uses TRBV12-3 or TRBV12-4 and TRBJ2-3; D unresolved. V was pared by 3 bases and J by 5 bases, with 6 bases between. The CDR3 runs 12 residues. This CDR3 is CASSFHVDTQYF. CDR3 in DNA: TGTGCCAGCAGTTTCCACGTAGATACGCAGTATTTT.

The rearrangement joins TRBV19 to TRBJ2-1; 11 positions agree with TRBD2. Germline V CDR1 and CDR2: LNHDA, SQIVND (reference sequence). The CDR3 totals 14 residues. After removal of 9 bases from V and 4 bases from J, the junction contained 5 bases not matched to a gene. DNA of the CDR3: TGTGCCAGCGGAACTAGCGGGGGATACAATGAGCAGTTCTTC. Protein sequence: CASGTSGGYNEQFF.

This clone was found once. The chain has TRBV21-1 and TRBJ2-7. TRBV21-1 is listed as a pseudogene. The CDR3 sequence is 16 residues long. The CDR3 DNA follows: TGTGCCAGCAGCAAAGTTTTCGGAATCCTCGACTACGAGCAGTACTTC. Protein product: CASSKVFGILDYEQYF.

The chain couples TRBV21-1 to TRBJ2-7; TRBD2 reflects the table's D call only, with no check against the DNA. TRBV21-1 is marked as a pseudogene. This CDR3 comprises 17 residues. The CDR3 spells CASSKEPRGESSYEQYF. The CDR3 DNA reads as TGTGCCAGCAGCAAAGAGCCCCGGGGGGAGAGCTCCTACGAGCAGTACTTC.

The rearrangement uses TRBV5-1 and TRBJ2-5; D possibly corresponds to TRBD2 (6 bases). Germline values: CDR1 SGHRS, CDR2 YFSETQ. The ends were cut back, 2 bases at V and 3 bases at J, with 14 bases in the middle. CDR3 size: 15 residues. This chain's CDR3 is CASSFMVGGKETQYF. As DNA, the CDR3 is TGCGCCAGCAGCTTCATGGTAGGAGGGAAAGAGACCCAGTACTTC.

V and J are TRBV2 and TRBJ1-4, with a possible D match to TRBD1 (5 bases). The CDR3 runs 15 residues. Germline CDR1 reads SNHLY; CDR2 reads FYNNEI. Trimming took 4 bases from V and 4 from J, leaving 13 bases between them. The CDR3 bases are TGTGCCAGCAGTGCTGGCGGGGGATATAATGAAAAACTGTTTTTT. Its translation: CASSAGGGYNEKLFF.

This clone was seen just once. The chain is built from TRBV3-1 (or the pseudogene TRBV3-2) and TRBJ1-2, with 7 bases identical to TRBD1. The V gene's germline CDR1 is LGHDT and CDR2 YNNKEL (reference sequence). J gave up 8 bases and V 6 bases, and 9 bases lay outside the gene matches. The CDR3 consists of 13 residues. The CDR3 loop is CASSYTGASGYTF. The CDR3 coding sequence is TGTGCCAGCAGTTATACAGGGGCGTCAGGCTACACCTTC.

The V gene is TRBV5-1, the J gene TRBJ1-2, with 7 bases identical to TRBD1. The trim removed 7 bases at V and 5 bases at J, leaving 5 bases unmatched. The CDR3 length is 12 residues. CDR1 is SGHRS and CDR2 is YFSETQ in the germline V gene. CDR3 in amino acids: CASGGTAYGYTF. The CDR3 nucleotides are TGCGCCAGCGGAGGGACAGCGTATGGCTACACCTTC.

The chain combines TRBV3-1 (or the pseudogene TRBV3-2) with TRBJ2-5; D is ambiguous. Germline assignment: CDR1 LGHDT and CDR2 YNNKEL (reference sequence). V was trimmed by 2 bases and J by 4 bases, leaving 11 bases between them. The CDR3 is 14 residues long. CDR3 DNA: TGTGCCAGCAGCCAAATTTCGGGTCGAGAGACCCAGTACTTC. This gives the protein CASSQISGRETQYF.

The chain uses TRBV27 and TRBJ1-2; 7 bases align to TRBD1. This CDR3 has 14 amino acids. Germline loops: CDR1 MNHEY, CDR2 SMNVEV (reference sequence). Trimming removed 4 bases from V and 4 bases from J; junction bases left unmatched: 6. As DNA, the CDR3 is TGTGCCAGCAGTTCAATCAACAGGGGCTATGGCTACACCTTC. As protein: CASSSINRGYGYTF.

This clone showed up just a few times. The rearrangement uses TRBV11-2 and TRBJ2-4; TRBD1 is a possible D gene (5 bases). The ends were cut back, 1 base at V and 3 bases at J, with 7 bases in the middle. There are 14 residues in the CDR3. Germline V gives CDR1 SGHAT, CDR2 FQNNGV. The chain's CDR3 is CASSLVRGKNIQYF. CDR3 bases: TGTGCCAGCAGCTTAGTAAGGGGCAAAAACATTCAGTACTTC.

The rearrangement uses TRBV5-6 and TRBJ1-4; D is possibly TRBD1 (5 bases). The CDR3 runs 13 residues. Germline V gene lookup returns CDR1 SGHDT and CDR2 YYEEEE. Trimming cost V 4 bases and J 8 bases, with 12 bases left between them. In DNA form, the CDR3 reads TGTGCCAGCAGCGCAGGCAGGGCGGAAAAACTGTTTTTT. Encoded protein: CASSAGRAEKLFF.

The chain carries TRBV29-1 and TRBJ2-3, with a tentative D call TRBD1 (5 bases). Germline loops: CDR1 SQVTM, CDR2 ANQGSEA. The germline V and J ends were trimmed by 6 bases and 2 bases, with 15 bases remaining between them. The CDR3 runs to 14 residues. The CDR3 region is CSVGVSFNTDTQYF. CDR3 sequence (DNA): TGCAGCGTAGGGGTCAGTTTCAACACAGATACGCAGTATTTT.

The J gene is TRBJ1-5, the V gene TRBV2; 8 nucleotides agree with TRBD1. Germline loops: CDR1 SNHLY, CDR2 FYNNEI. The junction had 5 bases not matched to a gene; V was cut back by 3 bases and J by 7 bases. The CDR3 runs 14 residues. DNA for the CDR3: TGTGCCAGCAGTGAGCAGGGGGCACGGCAGCCCCAGCATTTT. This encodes CASSEQGARQPQHF.

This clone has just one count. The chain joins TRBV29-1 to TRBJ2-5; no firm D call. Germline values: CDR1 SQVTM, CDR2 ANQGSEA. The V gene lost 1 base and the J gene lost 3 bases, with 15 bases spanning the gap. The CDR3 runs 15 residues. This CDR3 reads CSVEALSVKEETQYF. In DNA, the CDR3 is TGCAGCGTTGAAGCCCTGAGTGTTAAAGAAGAGACCCAGTACTTC.

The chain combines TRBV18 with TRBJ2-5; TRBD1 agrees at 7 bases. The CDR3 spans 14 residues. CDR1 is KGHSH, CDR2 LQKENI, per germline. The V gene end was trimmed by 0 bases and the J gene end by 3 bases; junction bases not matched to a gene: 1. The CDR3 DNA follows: TGTGCCAGCTCACCACCGACAGGGAAAGAGACCCAGTACTTC. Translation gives CASSPPTGKETQYF.

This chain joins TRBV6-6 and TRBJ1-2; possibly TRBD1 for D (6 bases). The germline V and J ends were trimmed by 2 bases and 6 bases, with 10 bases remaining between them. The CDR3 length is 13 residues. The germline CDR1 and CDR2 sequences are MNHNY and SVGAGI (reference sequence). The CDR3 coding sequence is TGTGCCAGCAGTTACGATCCAGGGGATGGCTACACCTTC. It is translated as CASSYDPGDGYTF.

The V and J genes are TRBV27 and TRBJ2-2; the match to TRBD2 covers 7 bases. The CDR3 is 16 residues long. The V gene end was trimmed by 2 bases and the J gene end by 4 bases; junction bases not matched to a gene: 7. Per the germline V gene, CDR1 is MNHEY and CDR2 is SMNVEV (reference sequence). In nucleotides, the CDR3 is TGTGCCAGCAGTTTAATGCGCGGGAGCGGCACCGGGGAGCTGTTTTTT. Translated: CASSLMRGSGTGELFF.